Below, 29 T cell receptor beta chains from the same sample are listed, as sequenced in a study of blood T cell repertoires in COVID-19. The protocol was immunoSEQ multiplex PCR, while the TCRdb copy is restricted to in-frame clones and leaves out a portion. The sample includes approximately 15,000 clones, over 80% of them seen just once. Sequencing input: peripheral blood. These receptors all come from a middle-aged man with active COVID-19.

The rearrangement uses TRBV6-7 and TRBJ2-7; possible D gene TRBD2, 7 bases. Being an ORF, TRBV6-7 has a function that is uncertain. The CDR3 has 14 residues. Trimming shortened V by 6 bases and J by 6 bases, and 18 bases separated the two germline ends. The CDR3 region is CASRGGGGSGEQYF. CDR3 sequence (DNA): TGTGCCAGCAGAGGTGGGGGGGGCTCCGGCGAGCAGTACTTC.

V is TRBV27 and J is TRBJ2-7; TRBD2 is a possible D gene (6 bases). The CDR3 runs 13 residues. The germline gives CDR1 MNHEY, CDR2 SMNVEV (reference sequence). V was shortened by 7 bases and J by 3 bases, with 13 bases between the two germline ends. This chain's CDR3 is CASTRGAGYEQYF. CDR3 sequence (DNA): TGTGCCAGCACGCGGGGCGCGGGCTACGAGCAGTACTTC.

The chain joins TRBV27 to TRBJ2-7, with TRBD2 matching over 7 bases. J lost 4 bases, V lost 10 bases, and 4 bases had no gene match. The CDR3 has 11 amino acids. Germline values: CDR1 MNHEY, CDR2 SMNVEV (reference sequence). This CDR3 reads CAIRGGYEQYF. DNA for the CDR3: TGTGCCATTAGGGGAGGGTACGAGCAGTACTTC.

CDR3 amino acids: CASSLTLAGGPYEQYF. Here the CDR3 DNA reads TGTGCCAGCAGTCTTACACTAGCGGGAGGGCCCTACGAGCAGTACTTC. The genes are TRBV27 and TRBJ2-7; 13 bases fit TRBD2. This CDR3 has 16 residues. V was clipped by 5 bases and J by 2 bases; unmatched bases: 6. Germline V CDR1 and CDR2: MNHEY, SMNVEV (reference sequence).

CDR3: CASSWGQLYNEQFF. As DNA, the CDR3 is TGTGCCAGCAGCTGGGGACAGCTTTACAATGAGCAGTTCTTC. The gene calls are TRBV7-3 and TRBJ2-1; 7 bases match TRBD1. Germline CDR1 and CDR2: SGHTA and FQGTGA. The CDR3 runs 14 residues. After removal of 4 bases from V and 4 bases from J, the junction contained 4 bases not matched to a gene.

The genes are TRBV15 and TRBJ2-7, with 8 bases matching TRBD2. Germline loops: CDR1 LNHNV, CDR2 YYDKDF (reference sequence). The CDR3 loop spans 15 amino acids. Trimming at V came to 5 bases and at J to 1 base, leaving 7 bases not matched to a gene. Written as DNA, the CDR3 is TGTGCCACCAGCCCTAAAGCGGGAGAGTCCTACGAGCAGTACTTC. The encoded protein is CATSPKAGESYEQYF. The full variable domain, completed using reference TRBV15 and TRBJ2-7, is DAMVIQNPRYQVTQFGKPVTLSCSQTLNHNVMYWYQQKSSQAPKLLFHYYDKDFNNEADTPDNFQSRRPNTSFCFLDIRSPGLGDTAMYLCATSPKAGESYEQYFGPGTRLTVT.

The V and J genes are TRBV2 and TRBJ2-7, with 9 bases lining up with TRBD2. This CDR3 contains 15 residues. Germline loops: CDR1 SNHLY, CDR2 FYNNEI. V shed 6 bases and J 0 bases; nucleotides not matched to a gene: 6. This CDR3 reads CASRELAGSSYEQYF. As DNA, the CDR3 is TGTGCCAGCAGAGAACTAGCGGGCAGCTCCTACGAGCAGTACTTC.

The chain has TRBV27 and TRBJ2-5, with TRBD2 matching 9 bases. CDR3 length equals 15 residues. The ends lost 5 bases at V and 2 bases at J; junction bases unmatched: 6. Germline CDR1 reads MNHEY; CDR2 reads SMNVEV (reference sequence). This CDR3 is CASSVGLAGQETQYF. Written as DNA, the CDR3 is TGTGCCAGCAGTGTTGGCCTAGCGGGACAAGAGACCCAGTACTTC.

The chain uses TRBV5-6 and TRBJ2-7; 16 bases are shared with TRBD2. CDR3 size: 18 residues. V shed 4 bases and J 2 bases; nucleotides not matched to a gene: 9. Germline V gene lookup returns CDR1 SGHDT and CDR2 YYEEEE. CDR3 nucleotides: TGTGCCAGCAGCCCCCCGGGACTAGCGGGAGGGTCGACCTACGAGCAGTACTTC. Amino acid sequence: CASSPPGLAGGSTYEQYF.

The J gene is TRBJ2-7, the V gene TRBV27; 15 bases are a match to TRBD2. Germline lookup yields CDR1 MNHEY and CDR2 SMNVEV (reference sequence). V lost 3 bases and J lost 5; bases outside the gene matches: 2. This CDR3 is built from 15 residues. CDR3 amino acids: CASSFGTSGRNEQYF. The CDR3 region has the DNA TGTGCCAGCAGTTTCGGGACTAGCGGGAGGAACGAGCAGTACTTC.

This clone was seen only once. V and J are TRBV6-2 or TRBV6-3 and TRBJ1-6, with 10 bases matching TRBD1. The V segment lost 2 bases and the J segment 15 bases; nucleotides outside the gene matches: 7. CDR3 length equals 14 residues. Germline CDR1 is MNHEY and CDR2 is SVGEGT. The CDR3 DNA reads TGTGCCAGCAGTTACAGGGACAGGGGTAATCACCTCCACTTT. Amino acid sequence: CASSYRDRGNHLHF.

J is TRBJ1-5 and V is TRBV15; 8 bases are shared with TRBD1. Trimming removed 1 base from V and 3 bases from J; junction bases left unmatched: 8. CDR1 LNHNV and CDR2 YYDKDF come from the germline V gene (reference sequence). This CDR3 has 17 residues. The DNA for the CDR3 is TGTGCCACCAGCAGAGTAACGACAGGGGTTGACAATCAGCCCCAGCATTTT. Translating it yields CATSRVTTGVDNQPQHF.

This chain links TRBV21-1 with TRBJ2-7; the table's D gene call, TRBD1, was not cross checked with the DNA. TRBV21-1 corresponds to a pseudogene. This CDR3 has 16 residues. CDR3 protein: CASSKGRGRRPYEQYF. CDR3 bases: TGTGCCAGCAGCAAAGGCAGGGGGCGCAGACCCTACGAGCAGTACTTC.

The chain links TRBV18 to TRBJ2-7, with D hard to call. V was shortened by 3 bases and J by 5 bases, with 8 bases between the two germline ends. The CDR3 runs 12 residues. The germline V gene has CDR1 KGHSH and CDR2 LQKENI. CDR3 amino acids: CASSPQAHEQYF. The DNA for the CDR3 is TGTGCCAGCTCACCCCAGGCCCACGAGCAGTACTTC.

This chain connects TRBV25-1 to TRBJ2-1; the match to TRBD2 covers 8 bases. CDR1 and CDR2 from the germline V gene are MGHDK and SYGVNS. V lost 1 base, J lost 12 bases, and 2 bases stayed unmatched. The CDR3 consists of 12 residues. The CDR3 bases are TGTGCCAGCAGTGAATGGAGCGGGAGGCAGTTCTTC. This encodes CASSEWSGRQFF.

This rearrangement joins TRBV11-2 to TRBJ1-1; 10 bases are shared with TRBD1. Germline lookup yields CDR1 SGHAT and CDR2 FQNNGV. The CDR3 is 14 residues long. J was trimmed by 6 bases and V by 5 bases; bases with no gene match: 6. The CDR3 DNA reads as TGTGCCAGCAGCCCCGGGACAGGGGCGCCTGAAGCTTTCTTT. This translates into CASSPGTGAPEAFF.

The chain combines TRBV14 with TRBJ2-7; TRBD2 aligns across 9 bases. Per germline, CDR1 SGHDN and CDR2 FVKESK. The CDR3 loop spans 14 amino acids. V lost 1 base and J lost 6; bases outside the gene matches: 4. The chain's CDR3 is CASSQVVSGSEQYF. The CDR3 DNA is TGTGCCAGCAGCCAAGTCGTTAGCGGGAGCGAGCAGTACTTC.

The chain combines TRBV5-1 with TRBJ2-1; possible D gene TRBD2, 6 bases. The CDR3 has 16 amino acids. Trimming removed 2 bases at V and 3 bases at J, with 15 bases between. Per the germline V gene, CDR1 is SGHRS and CDR2 is YFSETQ. The CDR3 sequence is CASSLTGLGGYNEQFF. The CDR3 nucleotides read TGCGCCAGCAGCTTAACGGGACTTGGAGGCTACAATGAGCAGTTCTTC.

The chain carries TRBV13 and TRBJ1-3; D remains ambiguous. The germline V gene encodes CDR1 PRHDT and CDR2 FYEKMQ (reference sequence). The ends were cut back, 0 bases at V and 0 bases at J, with 6 bases in the middle. The CDR3 is 15 amino acids. The DNA of the CDR3 is TGTGCCAGCAGCTTAGGAGGAGGCTCTGGAAACACCATATATTTT. Protein: CASSLGGGSGNTIYF.

The chain uses TRBV12-3 or TRBV12-4 and TRBJ2-5; D unresolved. The CDR3 is made up of 13 amino acids. Trimming took 1 base from V and 4 from J, leaving 7 bases between them. The CDR3 is CASSLVLRETQYF. CDR3 sequence (DNA): TGTGCCAGCAGTTTAGTCCTTCGAGAGACCCAGTACTTC.

The V and J genes are TRBV7-2 and TRBJ2-7; possibly TRBD2 for D (6 bases). Per the germline V gene, CDR1 is SGHTA and CDR2 is FQGNSA. The CDR3 runs 13 residues. Trimming cost V 5 bases and J 5 bases, with 13 bases left between them. Here the CDR3 DNA reads TGTGCCAGCAGCCGCCTAGCGATGGACGAGCAGTACTTC. This sequence encodes CASSRLAMDEQYF.

The chain carries TRBV5-1 and TRBJ2-7; D possibly corresponds to TRBD1 (5 bases). Looked up from germline, CDR1 is SGHRS and CDR2 is YFSETQ. This CDR3 comprises 15 residues. Trimming shortened V by 0 bases and J by 4 bases, and 14 bases separated the two germline ends. This chain's CDR3 is CASSLAPDNTYEQYF. CDR3 DNA: TGCGCCAGCAGCTTGGCGCCGGACAACACATACGAGCAGTACTTC.

Relative to its sample, this clone is medium-sized (0.01 to 0.1%). The V gene is TRBV7-9, the J gene TRBJ1-2; TRBD1 agrees at 8 bases. J was trimmed by 3 bases and V by 1 base; bases with no gene match: 1. Germline-derived CDR1 and CDR2 are SEHNR and FQNEAQ (reference sequence). The CDR3 is 14 residues long. The CDR3, as DNA: TGTGCCAGCAGCTTAGGGACAGGGCACTATGGCTACACCTTC. Its protein is CASSLGTGHYGYTF.

This clone has only a few counts. V usage is TRBV19 and J usage is TRBJ2-3; 8 bases fit TRBD1. The germline gives CDR1 LNHDA, CDR2 SQIVND (reference sequence). The V and J ends lost 6 bases and 0 bases, in that order; junction bases with no gene match: 14. The CDR3 extends over 18 amino acids. CDR3 amino acids: CASSGAGQGHPSTDTQYF. CDR3 in DNA: TGTGCCAGTAGCGGGGCCGGACAGGGCCACCCTAGCACAGATACGCAGTATTTT.

This clone was seen more than once but under ten times. The chain couples TRBV7-9 to TRBJ2-7; perhaps TRBD1 as D (5 bases). The CDR3 extends over 12 amino acids. Trimming removed 5 bases from V and 4 bases from J, with 9 bases in between. The germline gives CDR1 SEHNR, CDR2 FQNEAQ (reference sequence). CDR3 protein: CASSSQGYEQYF. The CDR3 DNA reads as TGTGCCAGCAGCAGTCAGGGTTACGAGCAGTACTTC.

The chain carries TRBV27 and TRBJ2-7, with D possibly matching TRBD2 (5 bases). Germline V gene data show CDR1 as MNHEY and CDR2 as SMNVEV (reference sequence). This CDR3 has 13 residues. V lost 8 bases to trimming and J lost 7 bases, with 18 bases between them. The CDR3 DNA reads TGTGCCAGCGGACTCCGGGCCCTTGGGGAGCAGTACTTC. Protein product: CASGLRALGEQYF.

The chain carries TRBV6-6 and TRBJ2-3; 10 nucleotides agree with TRBD2. The germline V gene encodes CDR1 MNHNY and CDR2 SVGAGI (reference sequence). The CDR3 is made up of 16 amino acids. Unmatched junction bases numbered 9, after V lost 7 bases and J lost 2 bases. The CDR3: CASNLQSGRVTDTQYF. In nucleotides, the CDR3 is TGTGCCAGCAATCTCCAGAGCGGGAGGGTCACAGATACGCAGTATTTT.

The chain carries TRBV19 and TRBJ2-7; 12 bases map to TRBD1. Germline CDR1 and CDR2: LNHDA and SQIVND (reference sequence). The CDR3 has 16 residues. The V and J ends lost 5 bases and 5 bases, in that order; junction bases with no gene match: 10. The CDR3 sequence: CASSLFGTGGWNEQYF. The CDR3 nucleotides are TGTGCCAGTAGTCTATTCGGGACAGGGGGCTGGAACGAGCAGTACTTC.

This chain connects TRBV2 to TRBJ2-7; possibly TRBD2 for D (6 bases). The CDR3 sequence is 14 residues long. The V end lost 5 bases, the J end lost 2 bases, and 13 bases lay between the germline ends. Looked up from germline, CDR1 is SNHLY and CDR2 is FYNNEI. In DNA, the CDR3 is TGTGCCAGCAGTCAGGTTTGGGGGGCCTACGAGCAGTACTTC. It yields the protein CASSQVWGAYEQYF.